Each of the 2 T cell receptor beta chains below was sequenced from the same sample in a study of shared clonotypes between healthy human individuals. Method: immunoSEQ multiplex PCR; TCRdb's copy keeps in-frame clones and lacks some. The sample contains about 680,000 clones, under 95% of which appear only once. Naive-designated CD8 cells lacked CD45RO, were positively enriched for CCR7, and omitted terminally differentiated effector memory CD45RA+ cells. Sequencing was performed on naive CD8+ T cells sorted from blood. Receptors originate from a man aged 30-40 years in good health.

The table lists this clone with a count of one. The rearrangement joins TRBV5-8 to TRBJ1-1; D call uncertain. Trimming shortened V by 2 bases and J by 2 bases, and 4 bases separated the two germline ends. CDR3 length: 12 amino acids. Germline V gene sequence: CDR1 SGHTS, CDR2 YDEGEE. The CDR3 DNA follows: TGTGCCAGCAGCTTCCCAAACACTGAAGCTTTCTTT. Encoded protein: CASSFPNTEAFF.

This clone was recorded once. This rearrangement joins TRBV7-2 to TRBJ2-3; 9 bases match TRBD2. J gave up 2 bases and V 5 bases, and 8 bases lay outside the gene matches. CDR3 length equals 16 residues. Per germline, CDR1 SGHTA and CDR2 FQGNSA. This chain's CDR3 is CASSLGLAWSTDTQYF. CDR3 nucleotide sequence: TGTGCCAGCAGCCTTGGACTAGCGTGGTCCACAGATACGCAGTATTTT.